The 25 T cell receptor beta chains in this list originate from one sample, sequenced in a study of Graves' ophthalmopathy and Graves' hyperthyroidism. RNA transcripts were the template, and TCR beta CDR3 regions were amplified from them. An opening RT-PCR round employed HTBI primers and preceded a second-round multiplex PCR. TCRdb reprocessed the multiplex PCR reads via MiXCR and lists one record per CDR3 protein. The repertoire has hundreds of thousands of distinct CDR3 sequences, 45% of them found once; the top ten carry around half. The source material was peripheral blood. The receptors come from an adult man with Graves' ophthalmopathy.

This sequence joins TRBV29-1 and TRBJ1-4; the match to TRBD1 covers 8 bases. Germline CDR1 reads SQVTM; CDR2 reads ANQGSEA. Trimming took 8 bases from V and 3 from J; bases not matched to a gene: 17. This CDR3 contains 17 residues. CDR3 DNA: TGCAGCCTTTTTCGACAGGGGTTGGTGAGGGCTAATGAAAAACTGTTTTTT. The encoded protein is CSLFRQGLVRANEKLFF.

The V call is TRBV15, the J call TRBJ2-5, with D maybe TRBD2 (6 bases). The CDR3 loop spans 15 amino acids. Trimming stripped 1 base from V and 11 bases from J, with 20 bases between. CDR1 is LNHNV and CDR2 is YYDKDF in the germline V gene (reference sequence). CDR3 coding DNA: TGTGCCACCAGCAGAGCAGCCGGGGGTACAGATACGCAGTACTTC. It translates to CATSRAAGGTDTQYF.

This rearrangement joins TRBV20-1 to TRBJ2-7, with no clear D. Germline CDR1 reads DFQATT; CDR2 reads SNEGSKA (reference sequence). The CDR3 runs 12 residues. V lost 1 base, J lost 2 bases, and 6 bases lay in between. CDR3 coding DNA: TGCAGTGCTAGAGGCCAGACCTACGAGCAGTACTTC. It yields the protein CSARGQTYEQYF.

The rearrangement joins TRBV7-9 to TRBJ1-1; 7 nucleotides agree with TRBD1. V trimming: 3 bases; J trimming: 3 bases; junction bases outside the gene matches: 1. The germline V gene has CDR1 SEHNR and CDR2 FQNEAQ (reference sequence). CDR3 length: 13 amino acids. The CDR3 spells CASSFGTDTEAFF. CDR3 coding DNA: TGTGCCAGCAGCTTTGGGACAGACACTGAAGCTTTCTTT.

This chain connects TRBV10-3 to TRBJ2-7; the match to TRBD1 covers 9 bases. V lost 4 bases, J lost 6 bases, and 13 bases stayed unmatched. The CDR3 loop spans 16 amino acids. Germline V gene sequence: CDR1 ENHRY, CDR2 SYGVKD. CDR3 nucleotides: TGTGCCATCAGTGGGCCCGACAGGGGGACCTCGATCGAGCAGTACTTC. Its translation: CAISGPDRGTSIEQYF.

This rearrangement joins TRBV9 to TRBJ2-7, with a tentative D call TRBD2 (6 bases). This CDR3 is built from 13 residues. The ends were cut back, 5 bases at V and 5 bases at J, with 14 bases in the middle. Germline V gene sequence: CDR1 SGDLS, CDR2 YYNGEE. CDR3 nucleotide sequence: TGTGCCAGCAGTTTAGGGACTCGGAACGAGCAGTACTTC. Translating it yields CASSLGTRNEQYF.

This clonotype was observed a handful of times. This chain joins TRBV29-1 and TRBJ1-2; D remains ambiguous. CDR1 and CDR2 (germline): SQVTM, ANQGSEA. The CDR3 has 12 amino acids. Trimming removed 2 bases from V and 1 base from J, with 5 bases in between. CDR3 coding DNA: TGCAGCGTTGAAAAACTTAACTATGGCTACACCTTC. This codes for CSVEKLNYGYTF.

The J gene is TRBJ2-5, the V gene TRBV7-2; D is tentatively TRBD1 or TRBD2 (6 bases each). Trimming shortened V by 5 bases and J by 5 bases, and 27 bases separated the two germline ends. This CDR3 region has 18 residues. The V gene's germline CDR1 is SGHTA and CDR2 FQGNSA. CDR3 in DNA: TGTGCCAGCAGCCTAGGGGGAGGCAGGGTGCGGGTAGGGGAGACCCAGTACTTC. This translates into CASSLGGGRVRVGETQYF.

The V and J genes are TRBV7-9 and TRBJ2-7, with 8 bases that match TRBD2. Germline V lookup: CDR1 SEHNR, CDR2 FQNEAQ (reference sequence). CDR3 length equals 13 residues. V shed 3 bases and J 6 bases; nucleotides not matched to a gene: 4. In nucleotides, the CDR3 is TGTGCCAGCAGCTTTAGCGGGGCGCCCGAGCAGTACTTC. Translated: CASSFSGAPEQYF.

This clonotype was seen many times. This chain links TRBV24-1 with TRBJ1-5, with D perhaps matching TRBD1 (6 bases). V was trimmed by 4 bases and J by 2 bases, leaving 17 bases between them. Per germline, CDR1 KGHDR and CDR2 SFDVKD. The CDR3 covers 17 residues. The CDR3 region is CATSDPRGGDGNQPQHF. The CDR3 region has the DNA TGTGCCACCAGTGACCCTAGGGGGGGCGATGGCAATCAGCCCCAGCATTTT.

This chain joins TRBV24-1 and TRBJ2-5; TRBD1 agrees at 7 bases. The junction had 8 bases not matched to a gene; V was cut back by 0 bases and J by 5 bases. This CDR3 is built from 16 residues. Germline V gives CDR1 KGHDR, CDR2 SFDVKD. CDR3 sequence reads: CATSDLPRTGGETQYF. CDR3 DNA: TGTGCCACCAGTGATTTGCCGCGGACAGGCGGGGAGACCCAGTACTTC.

This clonotype was seen only a few times. The rearrangement links TRBV11-2 to TRBJ2-7, with 8 bases identical to TRBD2. Germline CDR1 is SGHAT and CDR2 is FQNNGV. CDR3 length: 14 residues. V shed 6 bases, J shed 2 bases, and the junction held 6 bases outside the gene matches. CDR3 coding DNA: TGTGCCAGCAGTCCCAGCGGGGGACCCTACGAGCAGTACTTC. Its translation is CASSPSGGPYEQYF.

This clonotype was observed a few times. The genes are TRBV4-2 and TRBJ1-5, with TRBD1 identical over 8 bases. The V gene end was trimmed by 4 bases and the J gene end by 4 bases; junction bases not matched to a gene: 6. The CDR3 extends over 15 amino acids. Germline CDR1 LGHNA, CDR2 YNFKEQ. This CDR3 is CASSRWTGKNQPQHF. The DNA of the CDR3 is TGTGCCAGCAGCCGATGGACAGGGAAAAATCAGCCCCAGCATTTT.

The chain combines TRBV2 with TRBJ2-2; D is ambiguous. CDR1 and CDR2 from the germline V gene are SNHLY and FYNNEI. Trimming removed 0 bases from V and 5 bases from J, with 7 bases in between. CDR3 length equals 14 residues. The CDR3 DNA reads TGTGCCAGCAGTGAAGCGCGTTCTACCGGGGAGCTGTTTTTT. It encodes CASSEARSTGELFF.

This clonotype was counted at least ten times. The chain combines TRBV19 with TRBJ1-2; D is unresolved. Germline V gene sequence: CDR1 LNHDA, CDR2 SQIVND (reference sequence). The V end was cut by 5 bases, the J end by 3 bases, with 13 bases between. The CDR3 runs to 14 residues. This CDR3 is CASSEGGRYYGYTF. As DNA, the CDR3 is TGTGCCAGTAGTGAAGGAGGCAGATACTATGGCTACACCTTC.

This clonotype has more than one count but fewer than ten. CDR3 loop: CSARNGNYNSPLHF. For the CDR3, the DNA is TGCAGTGCTAGGAACGGGAACTATAATTCACCCCTCCACTTT. V is TRBV20-1 and J is TRBJ1-6; D unresolved. CDR1 DFQATT and CDR2 SNEGSKA come from the germline V gene (reference sequence). The germline V and J ends were trimmed by 3 bases and 3 bases, with 9 bases remaining between them. The CDR3 runs to 14 residues.

This clonotype has only a few counts. The CDR3 DNA is TGTGCCAGTAGTAGTCCCGTGGACAGCTCCTACGAGCAGTACTTC. Its protein product is CASSSPVDSSYEQYF. The J gene is TRBJ2-7, the V gene TRBV19, with D perhaps TRBD1 (6 bases). The CDR3 is made up of 15 amino acids. The germline V gene encodes CDR1 LNHDA and CDR2 SQIVND (reference sequence). Trimming removed 4 bases from V and 0 bases from J, with 13 bases in between.

This sequence joins TRBV7-2 and TRBJ2-7; no definite D call. The germline V and J ends were trimmed by 6 bases and 3 bases, with 15 bases remaining between them. Looked up from germline, CDR1 is SGHTA and CDR2 is FQGNSA. The CDR3 is 14 residues long. CDR3 sequence: CASSYSGGYYEQYF. The CDR3 DNA follows: TGTGCCAGCAGTTACTCAGGCGGATACTACGAGCAGTACTTC.

CDR3 sequence reads: CASSGRTAGTQYF. The CDR3 DNA sequence: TGTGCCAGCAGCGGGCGGACGGCTGGTACGCAGTATTTT. The chain combines TRBV9 with TRBJ2-3; no clear D gene. The CDR3 totals 13 residues. The V and J ends lost 3 bases and 8 bases respectively, with 13 bases between them. Germline V gives CDR1 SGDLS, CDR2 YYNGEE.

This clonotype occurred a few times. As DNA, the CDR3 is TGTGCCAGCAAAGGCGGCTCCTATAATTCACCCCTCCACTTT. This gives the protein CASKGGSYNSPLHF. The chain carries TRBV9 and TRBJ1-6, with D unclear. This CDR3 comprises 14 residues. Germline assignment: CDR1 SGDLS and CDR2 YYNGEE. Trimming left V 6 bases short and J 0 bases short, with 7 bases between.

This clonotype was seen more than once but under ten times. The CDR3 protein is CATSDLWGTQETQYF. CDR3 bases: TGTGCCACCAGTGATTTATGGGGGACCCAAGAGACCCAGTACTTC. The rearrangement joins TRBV24-1 to TRBJ2-5, with D perhaps TRBD1 or TRBD2 (5 bases each). Germline CDR1 KGHDR, CDR2 SFDVKD. This CDR3 has 15 residues. Trimming shortened V by 1 base and J by 1 base, and 9 bases separated the two germline ends.

The rearrangement joins TRBV13 to TRBJ2-7; D gene ambiguous. This CDR3 has 13 residues. Germline V lookup: CDR1 PRHDT, CDR2 FYEKMQ (reference sequence). Trimming left V 6 bases short and J 0 bases short, with 9 bases between. The chain's CDR3 is CASSFFGSYEQYF. CDR3 DNA sequence: TGTGCCAGCAGTTTTTTCGGCTCCTACGAGCAGTACTTC. Drawing the rest from reference TRBV13 and TRBJ2-7, the complete variable domain is AAGVIQSPRHLIKEKRETATLKCYPIPRHDTVYWYQQGPGQDPQFLISFYEKMQSDKGSIPDRFSAQQFSDYHSELNMSSLELGDSALYFCASSFFGSYEQYFGPGTRLTVT.

This clonotype was picked up a small number of times. The chain links TRBV19 to TRBJ1-1, with unresolved D. Per germline, CDR1 LNHDA and CDR2 SQIVND (reference sequence). This CDR3 is built from 12 residues. The V and J ends lost 5 bases and 7 bases respectively, with 11 bases between them. The CDR3 here is CASSGRPIEAFF. In DNA form, the CDR3 reads TGTGCCAGTAGTGGACGGCCGATTGAAGCTTTCTTT.

The chain carries TRBV2 and TRBJ1-4, with 11 bases matching TRBD1. The CDR3 consists of 15 residues. Germline assignment: CDR1 SNHLY and CDR2 FYNNEI. V was pared by 3 bases and J by 7 bases, with 4 bases of the junction left unmatched. The CDR3 sequence is CASSDQDRGPEKLFF. Here the CDR3 DNA reads TGTGCCAGCAGTGACCAGGACAGGGGGCCTGAAAAACTGTTTTTT. The full variable domain, its missing parts supplied by reference TRBV2 and TRBJ1-4, is EPEVTQTPSHQVTQMGQEVILRCVPISNHLYFYWYRQILGQKVEFLVSFYNNEISEKSEIFDDQFSVERPDGSNFTLKIRSTKLEDSAMYFCASSDQDRGPEKLFFGSGTQLSVL.

For the CDR3, the DNA is TGTGCCAGCAGTCCCCGGGACAGGGCAGGCATACTGTTTTTT. This sequence encodes CASSPRDRAGILFF. The V and J genes are TRBV2 and TRBJ1-4; 9 bases match TRBD1. Germline CDR1 is SNHLY and CDR2 is FYNNEI. The CDR3 has 14 residues. J was trimmed by 13 bases and V by 5 bases; bases with no gene match: 11.